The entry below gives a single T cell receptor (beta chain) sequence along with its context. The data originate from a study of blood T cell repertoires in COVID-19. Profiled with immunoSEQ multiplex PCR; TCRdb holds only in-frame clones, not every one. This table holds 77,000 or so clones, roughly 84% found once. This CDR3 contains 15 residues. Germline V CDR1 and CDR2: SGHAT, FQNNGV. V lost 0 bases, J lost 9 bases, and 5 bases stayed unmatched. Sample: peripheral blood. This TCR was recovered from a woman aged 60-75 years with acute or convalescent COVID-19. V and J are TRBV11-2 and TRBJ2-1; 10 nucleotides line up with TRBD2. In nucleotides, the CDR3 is TGTGCCAGCAGCTTAGAAAGCGGGGGGGTAAGTGAGCAGTTCTTC. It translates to CASSLESGGVSEQFF. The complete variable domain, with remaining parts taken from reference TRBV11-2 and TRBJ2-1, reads EAGVAQSPRYKIIEKRQSVAFWCNPISGHATLYWYQQILGQGPKLLIQFQNNGVVDDSQLPKDRFSAERLKGVDSTLKIQPAKLEDSAVYLCASSLESGGVSEQFFGPGTRLTVL.